The source of this T cell receptor (beta chain) is a study of T-cell reconstitution after alpha-beta-depleted transplantation in children. V was pared by 1 base and J by 5 bases, with 7 bases between. The length of the CDR3 is 13 residues. From germline, CDR1 is KGHDR and CDR2 SFDVKD. This clonotype was recorded at least ten times. Antigen: not known. Preparation of the TCRbeta library used unique molecular identifiers. TCRdb re-derived calls from the PCR reads in MiXCR, one entry per CDR3 protein. Counted here are 200,000 to 300,000 distinct CDR3 sequences, around 7.8% occurring once; the ten biggest clones make up just under 6.5%. Study findings and constraints: Reportedly, roughly two months post-transplant, alpha-beta T cells arose from several hundred expanded graft clones. Among T cells one year after transplant, newly produced cells accounted for most counts and diversity.

The receptor was isolated from a male patient younger than 18 who had a stem cell transplant for acute lymphoblastic leukemia, so the T cells may come from the graft donor. Sequencing used PBMCs, mostly from graft donor cells, obtained 180 days after TCRalphabeta/CD19-depleted stem cell transplant. V usage is TRBV24-1 and J usage is TRBJ2-5; D assignment may be TRBD1 or TRBD2 (6 bases each). Here the CDR3 reads CATSDLGGETQYF. In DNA form, the CDR3 reads TGTGCCACCAGTGATTTAGGGGGGGAGACCCAGTACTTC.